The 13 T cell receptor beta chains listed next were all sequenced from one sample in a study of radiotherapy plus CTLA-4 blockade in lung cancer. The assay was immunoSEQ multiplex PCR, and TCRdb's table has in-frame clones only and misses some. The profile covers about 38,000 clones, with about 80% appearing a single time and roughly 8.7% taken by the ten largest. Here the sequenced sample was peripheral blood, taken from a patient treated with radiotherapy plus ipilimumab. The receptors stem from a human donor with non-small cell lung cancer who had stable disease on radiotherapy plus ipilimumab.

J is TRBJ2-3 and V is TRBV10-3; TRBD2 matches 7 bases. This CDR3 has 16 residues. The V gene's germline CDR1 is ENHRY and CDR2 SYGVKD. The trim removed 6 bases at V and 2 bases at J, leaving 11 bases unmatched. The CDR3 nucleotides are TGTGCCATCAGCGATGCTGGGACTACTTCCACAGATACGCAGTATTTT. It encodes CAISDAGTTSTDTQYF.

CDR3 sequence reads: CARSSQTGWPPEQYV. CDR3 nucleotide sequence: TGTGCCAGAAGCTCTCAGACAGGGTGGCCCCCCGAGCAGTACGTC. The V gene is TRBV5-3, the J gene TRBJ2-7; TRBD1 agrees at 7 bases. Being an ORF, TRBV5-3 has a function that is uncertain. J gave up 6 bases and V 3 bases, and 12 bases lay outside the gene matches. CDR3 length: 15 residues.

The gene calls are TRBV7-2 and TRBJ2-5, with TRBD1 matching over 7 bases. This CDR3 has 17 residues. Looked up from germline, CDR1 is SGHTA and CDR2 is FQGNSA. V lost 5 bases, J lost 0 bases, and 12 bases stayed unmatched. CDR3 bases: TGTGCCAGCAGCGCTCGCCCGGGACAGACGTACCAAGAGACCCAGTACTTC. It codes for CASSARPGQTYQETQYF.

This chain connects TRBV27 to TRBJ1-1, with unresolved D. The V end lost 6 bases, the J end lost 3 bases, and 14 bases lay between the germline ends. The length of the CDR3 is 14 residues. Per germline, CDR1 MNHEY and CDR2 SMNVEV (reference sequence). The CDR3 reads CASRAAFLDTEAFF. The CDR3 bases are TGTGCCAGCAGAGCGGCCTTTCTGGACACTGAAGCTTTCTTT.

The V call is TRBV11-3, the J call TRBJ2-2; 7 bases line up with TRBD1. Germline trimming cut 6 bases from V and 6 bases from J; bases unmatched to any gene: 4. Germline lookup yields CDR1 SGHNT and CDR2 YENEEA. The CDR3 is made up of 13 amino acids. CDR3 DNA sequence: TGTGCCAGCAGTCGAACAGGGGCCGGGGAGCTGTTTTTT. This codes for CASSRTGAGELFF.

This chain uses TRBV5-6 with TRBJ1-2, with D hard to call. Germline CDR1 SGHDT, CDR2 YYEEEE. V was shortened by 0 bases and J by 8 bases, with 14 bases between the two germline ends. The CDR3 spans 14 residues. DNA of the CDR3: TGTGCCAGCAGCTTGGGGAGTCCTCCAAGGGGCTACACCTTC. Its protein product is CASSLGSPPRGYTF.

CDR3 in amino acids: CASSQVVPGRLTGTEAFF. The DNA for the CDR3 is TGTGCCAGCAGCCAAGTAGTACCAGGGCGACTAACTGGCACTGAAGCTTTCTTT. The rearrangement links TRBV14 to TRBJ1-1, with a tentative D call TRBD1 (5 bases). This CDR3 is 18 amino acids long. Deletions cut 1 base from V and 4 bases from J, with 22 bases between. Germline V gene lookup returns CDR1 SGHDN and CDR2 FVKESK.

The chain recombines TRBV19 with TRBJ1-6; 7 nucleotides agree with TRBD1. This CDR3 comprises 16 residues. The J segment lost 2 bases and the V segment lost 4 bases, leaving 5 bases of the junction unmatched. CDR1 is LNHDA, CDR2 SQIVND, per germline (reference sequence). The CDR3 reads CASSKTGTAYNSPLHF. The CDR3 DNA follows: TGTGCCAGTAGTAAGACCGGGACAGCCTATAATTCACCCCTCCACTTT.

The CDR3 nucleotides are TGTGCCACCAGCAGAGGATCAGGACGGACTGAAGCTTTCTTT. Translation gives CATSRGSGRTEAFF. The V gene is TRBV15, the J gene TRBJ1-1; D remains ambiguous. The ends were cut back, 1 base at V and 5 bases at J, with 11 bases in the middle. CDR3 length: 14 residues. Germline CDR1 LNHNV, CDR2 YYDKDF (reference sequence). The full variable domain, its missing parts supplied by reference TRBV15 and TRBJ1-1, is DAMVIQNPRYQVTQFGKPVTLSCSQTLNHNVMYWYQQKSSQAPKLLFHYYDKDFNNEADTPDNFQSRRPNTSFCFLDIRSPGLGDTAMYLCATSRGSGRTEAFFGQGTRLTVV.

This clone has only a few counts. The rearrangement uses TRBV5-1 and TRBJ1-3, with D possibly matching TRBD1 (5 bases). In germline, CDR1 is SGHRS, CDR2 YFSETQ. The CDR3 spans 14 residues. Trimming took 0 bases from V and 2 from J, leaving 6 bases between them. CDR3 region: CASSLVGPGNTIYF. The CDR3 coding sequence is TGCGCCAGCAGCTTGGTGGGACCTGGAAACACCATATATTTT.

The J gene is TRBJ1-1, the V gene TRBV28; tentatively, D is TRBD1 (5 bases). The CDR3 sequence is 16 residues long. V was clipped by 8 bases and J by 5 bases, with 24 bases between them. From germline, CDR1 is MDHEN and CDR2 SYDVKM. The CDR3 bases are TGTGCCAGCTTGAAGTTACCCGGGACGGGGTTAACTGAAGCTTTCTTT. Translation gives CASLKLPGTGLTEAFF.

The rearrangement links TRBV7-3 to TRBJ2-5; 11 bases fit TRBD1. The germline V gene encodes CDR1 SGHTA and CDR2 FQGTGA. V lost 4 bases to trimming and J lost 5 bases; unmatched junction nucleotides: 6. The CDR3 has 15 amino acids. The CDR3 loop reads CASSSGTGGLETQYF. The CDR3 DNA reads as TGTGCCAGCAGCTCCGGGACAGGGGGTTTGGAGACCCAGTACTTC.

The DNA for the CDR3 is TGTGCCAGCAGCTTGCAAGGGGTTAATTCACCCCTCCACTTT. Residues: CASSLQGVNSPLHF. The gene calls are TRBV5-6 and TRBJ1-6; TRBD1 is a possible D gene (5 bases). V shed 1 base and J shed 6 bases, with 8 bases lying between them. The CDR3 spans 14 residues. Germline V gene sequence: CDR1 SGHDT, CDR2 YYEEEE. Combining the CDR3 with reference TRBV5-6 and TRBJ1-6 gives the whole variable domain DAGVTQSPTHLIKTRGQQVTLRCSPKSGHDTVSWYQQALGQGPQFIFQYYEEEERQRGNFPDRFSGHQFPNYSSELNVNALLLGDSALYLCASSLQGVNSPLHFGNGTRLTVT.